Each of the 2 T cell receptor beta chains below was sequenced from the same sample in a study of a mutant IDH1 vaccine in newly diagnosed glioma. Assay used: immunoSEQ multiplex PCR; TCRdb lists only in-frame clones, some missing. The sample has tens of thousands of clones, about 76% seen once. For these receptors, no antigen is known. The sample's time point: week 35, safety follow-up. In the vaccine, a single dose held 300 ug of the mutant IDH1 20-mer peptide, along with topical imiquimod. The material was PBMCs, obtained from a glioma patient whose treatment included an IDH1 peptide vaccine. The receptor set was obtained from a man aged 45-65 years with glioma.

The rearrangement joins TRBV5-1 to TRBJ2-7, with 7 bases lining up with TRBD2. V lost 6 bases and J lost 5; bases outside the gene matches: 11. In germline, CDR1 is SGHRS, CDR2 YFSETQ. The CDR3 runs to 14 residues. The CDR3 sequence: CASTVWGGIDEQYF. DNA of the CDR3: TGCGCCAGCACCGTCTGGGGGGGTATAGACGAGCAGTACTTC.

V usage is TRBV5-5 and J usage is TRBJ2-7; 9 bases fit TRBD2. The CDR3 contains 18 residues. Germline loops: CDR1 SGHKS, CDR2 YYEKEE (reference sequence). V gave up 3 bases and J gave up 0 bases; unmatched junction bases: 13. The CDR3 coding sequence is TGTGCCAGCAGCTCTTTGTGGGTTGAGCGGGGGGCCTCCTACGAGCAGTACTTC. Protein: CASSSLWVERGASYEQYF.